These 27 T cell receptor beta chains share one sample of origin, sequenced in a study of cytomegalovirus exposure and HLA in healthy donors. The PCR had 60 Vbeta and 13 Jbeta primers. The table came from immunoSEQ multiplex PCR; TCRdb's copy has only in-frame clones and leaves some out. The sample includes about 140,000 clones, roughly 70% seen only once; the top ten take about 3.4%. The sample was PBMCs. The receptors shown here come from a middle-aged man in good health and CMV-seronegative.

The chain has TRBV6-6 and TRBJ2-3, with D unresolved. V lost 10 bases to trimming and J lost 0 bases, with 14 bases between them. This CDR3 has 14 residues. In germline, CDR1 is MNHNY, CDR2 SVGAGI (reference sequence). The CDR3 sequence: CATTNTPSTDTQYF. The CDR3 DNA reads as TGTGCCACCACTAATACTCCTAGCACAGATACGCAGTATTTT.

The CDR3 sequence: CASSLRRAITYEQYF. The CDR3 DNA reads TGTGCCAGCAGCCTAAGGAGAGCCATTACCTACGAGCAGTACTTC. V is TRBV7-9 and J is TRBJ2-7, with D uncertain. CDR3 length: 15 residues. Germline assignment: CDR1 SEHNR and CDR2 FQNEAQ (reference sequence). With 5 bases removed from V and 2 bases from J, the gap between germline ends came to 16 bases.

This clone was counted once. The genes are TRBV9 and TRBJ1-2, with 9 bases aligning to TRBD1. Trimming removed 0 bases from V and 6 bases from J; junction bases left unmatched: 3. This CDR3 comprises 14 residues. Germline assignment: CDR1 SGDLS and CDR2 YYNGEE. The chain's CDR3 is CASSVGQGENGYTF. The CDR3 DNA sequence: TGTGCCAGCAGCGTAGGACAGGGGGAAAATGGCTACACCTTC.

V gene TRBV27 combines with J gene TRBJ2-2; 7 nucleotides agree with TRBD1. Germline V lookup: CDR1 MNHEY, CDR2 SMNVEV (reference sequence). The CDR3 length is 16 residues. The trim removed 6 bases at V and 7 bases at J, leaving 14 bases unmatched. The CDR3 DNA reads as TGTGCCAGCAGGTCAACCGGGACAGCTCTATACGGGGAGCTGTTTTTT. Residues: CASRSTGTALYGELFF.

This clone was found once. The gene calls are TRBV9 and TRBJ1-4; D gene unclear. Germline values: CDR1 SGDLS, CDR2 YYNGEE. The CDR3 consists of 15 residues. The V end lost 3 bases, the J end lost 4 bases, and 13 bases lay between the germline ends. The CDR3, as DNA: TGTGCCAGCAGCGGAGGGCTACAGCTTAATGAAAAACTGTTTTTT. Protein: CASSGGLQLNEKLFF.

The chain joins TRBV4-3 to TRBJ2-5; 13 bases are shared with TRBD2. This CDR3 spans 16 amino acids. Germline loops: CDR1 LGHNA, CDR2 YSLEER. The V gene end was trimmed by 1 base and the J gene end by 5 bases; junction bases not matched to a gene: 4. The CDR3 protein is CASSQAALAGGETQYF. In DNA, the CDR3 is TGCGCCAGCAGCCAAGCTGCACTAGCGGGGGGGGAGACCCAGTACTTC.

The chain links TRBV7-8 to TRBJ2-7, with 7 bases aligning to TRBD2. J was trimmed by 3 bases and V by 4 bases; bases with no gene match: 9. The CDR3 is 15 amino acids. In germline, CDR1 is SGHVS, CDR2 FQNEAQ. As DNA, the CDR3 is TGTGCCAGCAGCTCCATGACGGGCGGGGGCTACGAGCAGTACTTC. Translation gives CASSSMTGGGYEQYF.

This clone appeared a few times. The chain couples TRBV7-8 to TRBJ2-5; 11 bases align to TRBD2. V dropped 0 bases and J dropped 0; count of bases not matched to a gene: 9. CDR1 and CDR2 (germline): SGHVS, FQNEAQ. This CDR3 region has 19 residues. Here the CDR3 DNA reads TGTGCCAGCAGCTTAGCGGGGCTAGCGGGGGGACAGTACCAAGAGACCCAGTACTTC. Its translation: CASSLAGLAGGQYQETQYF.

The J gene is TRBJ2-2, the V gene TRBV10-3; D unclear. The CDR3 is 13 amino acids. Germline assignment: CDR1 ENHRY and CDR2 SYGVKD. V was clipped by 2 bases and J by 6 bases, with 7 bases between them. CDR3 in amino acids: CAISETAAGELFF. The CDR3 DNA follows: TGTGCCATCAGTGAGACGGCGGCCGGGGAGCTGTTTTTT.

This clone was seen a handful of times. The same CDR3 also results from other DNA sequences found in this sample. The chain couples TRBV28 to TRBJ2-7, with a possible D match to TRBD2 (6 bases). The ends were cut back, 7 bases at V and 0 bases at J, with 13 bases in the middle. CDR3 length: 14 residues. Germline V lookup: CDR1 MDHEN, CDR2 SYDVKM. This chain's CDR3 is CASTRGGSSYEQYF. Here the CDR3 DNA reads TGTGCCAGCACCCGCGGAGGGAGCTCCTACGAGCAGTACTTC.

V is TRBV5-1 and J is TRBJ2-7; TRBD2 agrees at 13 bases. Germline loops: CDR1 SGHRS, CDR2 YFSETQ. The CDR3 covers 15 residues. The V gene end was trimmed by 3 bases and the J gene end by 4 bases; junction bases not matched to a gene: 4. In DNA, the CDR3 is TGCGCCAGCAGCTGGACTAGCGGGAGTAGGTACGAGCAGTACTTC. Translating it yields CASSWTSGSRYEQYF.

V and J are TRBV7-3 and TRBJ2-3; 9 nucleotides align to TRBD1. The CDR3 runs to 14 residues. Germline lookup yields CDR1 SGHTA and CDR2 FQGTGA. With 5 bases clipped from V and 5 bases from J, the junction kept 5 bases outside the gene matches. In DNA, the CDR3 is TGTGCCAGCAGCCCCGGACAGGGGATAGATACGCAGTATTTT. Amino acids: CASSPGQGIDTQYF.

The genes are TRBV9 and TRBJ2-2; 8 positions agree with TRBD1. V dropped 4 bases and J dropped 0; count of bases not matched to a gene: 11. From germline, CDR1 is SGDLS and CDR2 YYNGEE. The CDR3 has 18 residues. In nucleotides, the CDR3 is TGTGCCAGCAGCCCCAGGACAGGGTACCACTCGAACACCGGGGAGCTGTTTTTT. It codes for CASSPRTGYHSNTGELFF.

The rearrangement joins TRBV9 to TRBJ1-3; 9 nucleotides match TRBD1. In germline, CDR1 is SGDLS, CDR2 YYNGEE. The CDR3 runs 18 residues. J lost 3 bases, V lost 3 bases, and 13 bases had no gene match. This chain's CDR3 is CASSASSQGAMSGNTIYF. As DNA, the CDR3 is TGTGCCAGCAGCGCCAGCTCACAGGGGGCCATGAGTGGAAACACCATATATTTT.

This clone showed up just once. This chain joins TRBV18 and TRBJ1-1, with D possibly being TRBD1 (5 bases). V was trimmed by 6 bases and J by 5 bases, leaving 13 bases between them. CDR3 length: 13 residues. In germline, CDR1 is KGHSH, CDR2 LQKENI. Written as DNA, the CDR3 is TGTGCCAGCTCCATCCCTGGGGGGACTGAAGCTTTCTTT. Its protein product is CASSIPGGTEAFF.

The rearrangement links TRBV4-2 to TRBJ2-3, with D unclear. Trimming took 1 base from V and 0 from J, leaving 5 bases between them. The CDR3 extends over 14 amino acids. Germline V CDR1 and CDR2: LGHNA, YNFKEQ. CDR3 sequence (DNA): TGTGCCAGCAGCCAAGTCGGGAGCACAGATACGCAGTATTTT. It codes for CASSQVGSTDTQYF.

The CDR3 DNA follows: TGTGCCAGTAACAGGGCCGTGAACACTGAAGCTTTCTTT. Translation: CASNRAVNTEAFF. This sequence joins TRBV5-4 and TRBJ1-1; possible D gene TRBD1, 6 bases. Germline V lookup: CDR1 SGHNT, CDR2 YYREEE (reference sequence). The V gene lost 8 bases and the J gene lost 0 bases, with 11 bases spanning the gap. The CDR3 totals 13 residues.

V is TRBV16 and J is TRBJ2-7; D gene ambiguous. V shed 4 bases and J shed 4 bases, with 8 bases lying between them. The CDR3 length is 12 residues. Germline V CDR1 and CDR2: KGHSY, FQNENV. The CDR3 reads CASSPLLYEQYF. The CDR3 region has the DNA TGTGCCAGCAGCCCCCTCCTATACGAGCAGTACTTC.

DNA for the CDR3: TGTGCCAGCAGTCCCCCCCAGGGGCCCGAGCAGTACTTC. Protein product: CASSPPQGPEQYF. The chain joins TRBV28 to TRBJ2-7, with D possibly matching TRBD1 (6 bases). From germline, CDR1 is MDHEN and CDR2 SYDVKM. The length of the CDR3 is 13 residues. V dropped 5 bases and J dropped 6 bases, with 14 bases sitting between them.

This clone was seen more than once but under ten times. The V and J genes are TRBV30 and TRBJ1-3; 10 nucleotides match TRBD1. CDR3 length: 13 amino acids. Trimming removed 7 bases from V and 7 bases from J; junction bases left unmatched: 7. Germline CDR1 is GTSNPN and CDR2 is SVGIG (reference sequence). The CDR3: CAFRDRGVNTIYF. CDR3 in DNA: TGTGCCTTTAGGGACAGGGGAGTGAACACCATATATTTT.

The chain employs TRBV5-6 and TRBJ2-7, with 8 bases fitting TRBD2. With 4 bases clipped from V and 0 bases from J, the junction kept 6 bases outside the gene matches. CDR3 length: 15 amino acids. Germline lookup yields CDR1 SGHDT and CDR2 YYEEEE. In nucleotides, the CDR3 is TGTGCCAGCAGCCCACTAGCGGTTAGCTCCTACGAGCAGTACTTC. Translation gives CASSPLAVSSYEQYF.

About this clone: Likely a read error: the CDR3 ends without its conserved phenylalanine or tryptophan. The DNA is left out, because the CDR3 cannot be placed on it with certainty; the CDR3 is given as TCRdb lists it. The rearrangement links TRBV5-3 to TRBJ1-1; the D call TRBD1 from the table was never checked on the DNA. TRBV5-3 is an open reading frame, and its role is uncertain. The CDR3 is 11 residues long, ends included. CDR3 residues: CARSGPGQGSE.

The rearrangement uses TRBV6-1 and TRBJ1-5; 7 nucleotides match TRBD1. The germline gives CDR1 MNHNS, CDR2 SASEGT. V dropped 10 bases and J dropped 3; count of bases not matched to a gene: 6. This CDR3 has 13 residues. The CDR3 region has the DNA TGTGCCACCAGAGGACAGGCCAATCAGCCCCAGCATTTT. The encoded protein is CATRGQANQPQHF.

This chain joins TRBV7-9 and TRBJ2-7, with 10 nucleotides matching TRBD1. This CDR3 comprises 13 residues. J gave up 4 bases and V 7 bases, and 4 bases lay outside the gene matches. CDR1 and CDR2 from the germline V gene are SEHNR and FQNEAQ (reference sequence). CDR3 sequence reads: CASTGQGGYEQYF. The CDR3 DNA reads TGTGCCAGCACTGGACAGGGGGGGTACGAGCAGTACTTC.

The V gene is TRBV6-1, the J gene TRBJ2-3, with 7 bases aligning to TRBD2. The trim removed 6 bases at V and 0 bases at J, leaving 3 bases unmatched. CDR3 length: 14 amino acids. The germline V gene has CDR1 MNHNS and CDR2 SASEGT. CDR3 protein: CASRPSGSTDTQYF. CDR3 in DNA: TGTGCCAGCAGACCTAGCGGTAGCACAGATACGCAGTATTTT.

The genes are TRBV6-5 and TRBJ1-2; no clear D. CDR3 length: 13 residues. Trimming stripped 6 bases from V and 7 bases from J, with 15 bases between. Germline V gene data show CDR1 as MNHEY and CDR2 as SVGAGI. The CDR3 sequence is CASRARGRPGYTF. CDR3 bases: TGTGCCAGCAGGGCCCGGGGAAGACCTGGCTACACCTTC.

This rearrangement joins TRBV29-1 to TRBJ2-5, with 7 positions matching TRBD1. J gave up 7 bases and V 4 bases, and 9 bases lay outside the gene matches. The CDR3 spans 13 residues. The germline gives CDR1 SQVTM, CDR2 ANQGSEA. The CDR3 sequence: CSVARGPEGTQYF. CDR3 DNA sequence: TGCAGCGTTGCGAGGGGGCCAGAAGGGACCCAGTACTTC.